This T cell receptor (beta chain) is from a study of blood T cell repertoires in COVID-19. Study-level background: The samples span acute and convalescent COVID-19 from the United States, Italy and Spain. From T cells, B-cell-depleted T cells, or PBMCs came the material, which was cDNA or gDNA.

Recruited during active infection, patients (from Seattle) were subsequently followed longitudinally. Per the original methods: Reference gene primer amplification in the assay estimated nucleated cell counts. Data came from immunoSEQ multiplex PCR; TCRdb stores just in-frame clones and leaves some out. Clonal size and the V and J genes are those of that table, whereas D and trimming came from the DNA. Found here are some 260,000 clones, over 80% of them singletons; the top ten hold roughly a tenth. CDR1 is SEHNR, CDR2 FQNEAQ, per germline (reference sequence). Germline trimming cut 0 bases from V and 2 bases from J; bases unmatched to any gene: 11. CDR3 length: 18 amino acids.

V and J are TRBV7-9 and TRBJ1-1, with 8 bases matching TRBD1. Sequencing input: peripheral blood. This clonotype originated in a woman in her 70s with COVID-19, enrolled during active disease. The CDR3 DNA follows: TGTGCCAGCAGCTTAGCAGGTGGCCGGACAGGGCCAAACACTGAAGCTTTCTTT. Protein: CASSLAGGRTGPNTEAFF. The full variable domain, with the rest looked up from reference TRBV7-9 and TRBJ1-1, is DTGVSQNPRHKITKRGQNVTFRCDPISEHNRLYWYRQTLGQGPEFLTYFQNEAQLEKSRLLSDRFSAERPKGSFSTLEIQRTEQGDSAMYLCASSLAGGRTGPNTEAFFGQGTRLTVV.